The 29 T cell receptor beta chains below all came from one sample that was sequenced in a study of CD8 T cells in Susac syndrome. Roughly 0.45 to 1 ug RNA was reverse transcribed with random hexamers. TCRdb ran MiXCR on the immunoSEQ multiplex PCR reads and lists one entry per CDR3 protein. The sample holds tens of thousands of distinct CDR3 sequences, 85% to 95% seen once. The specimen sequenced was CD4+ T cells from PBMCs. The receptors here all came from a human donor with Susac syndrome.

The genes are TRBV29-1 and TRBJ2-5; TRBD1 aligns across 12 bases. CDR1 and CDR2 (germline): SQVTM, ANQGSEA. CDR3 size: 15 residues. The trim removed 6 bases at V and 5 bases at J, leaving 10 bases unmatched. The DNA for the CDR3 is TGCAGCGTGGGCGGCCGGGACAGGGGGCGTGAGACCCAGTACTTC. Amino acid sequence: CSVGGRDRGRETQYF.

V gene TRBV20-1 combines with J gene TRBJ2-7; 7 nucleotides line up with TRBD2. The CDR3 totals 13 residues. V lost 4 bases, J lost 0 bases, and 3 bases stayed unmatched. Germline CDR1 DFQATT, CDR2 SNEGSKA (reference sequence). CDR3 bases: TGCAGTGCTACCTGGACTAGCTCCTACGAGCAGTACTTC. It codes for CSATWTSSYEQYF.

The V and J genes are TRBV5-1 and TRBJ2-7; D might be TRBD1 or TRBD2, each matching 8 bases. Looked up from germline, CDR1 is SGHRS and CDR2 is YFSETQ. V was pared by 6 bases and J by 11 bases, with 24 bases between. The CDR3 covers 14 residues. CDR3 bases: TGCGCCAGCACCCAGGATAGCGGGACAGGCATTAAGTACTTC. This sequence encodes CASTQDSGTGIKYF.

The rearrangement joins TRBV25-1 to TRBJ2-1; 13 positions match TRBD2. The CDR3 runs to 14 residues. From germline, CDR1 is MGHDK and CDR2 SYGVNS. V lost 8 bases, J lost 5 bases, and 3 bases stayed unmatched. The CDR3 is CASRTSGGDNEQFF. DNA for the CDR3: TGTGCCAGCCGCACTAGCGGGGGGGACAATGAGCAGTTCTTC.

The rearrangement links TRBV6-2 or TRBV6-3 to TRBJ1-5; the D is unclear. V was cut by 2 bases and J by 6 bases, with 11 bases left in between. Germline assignment: CDR1 MNHEY and CDR2 SVGEGT. The CDR3 consists of 14 residues. This chain's CDR3 is CASSYAMRSQPQHF. The CDR3 nucleotides read TGTGCCAGCAGTTACGCAATGAGGTCTCAGCCCCAGCATTTT.

This rearrangement joins TRBV5-1 to TRBJ2-2; a possible D gene is TRBD1 (6 bases). Germline values: CDR1 SGHRS, CDR2 YFSETQ. The CDR3 is 15 residues long. V lost 4 bases to trimming and J lost 1 base, with 11 bases between them. As DNA, the CDR3 is TGCGCCAGCAGCGCCTCGACAGGGAACACCGGGGAGCTGTTTTTT. This encodes CASSASTGNTGELFF.

The V and J genes are TRBV7-8 and TRBJ2-3, with D tentatively TRBD1 (5 bases). This CDR3 is built from 14 residues. Deletions cut 9 bases from V and 7 bases from J, with 20 bases between. Germline V lookup: CDR1 SGHVS, CDR2 FQNEAQ. CDR3 in amino acids: CASRGRVFMNTQYF. CDR3 coding DNA: TGTGCCAGTAGGGGCAGGGTGTTTATGAATACGCAGTATTTT.

This rearrangement joins TRBV9 to TRBJ1-1; 8 positions agree with TRBD1. There are 15 residues in the CDR3. Per germline, CDR1 SGDLS and CDR2 YYNGEE. Trimming at V came to 3 bases and at J to 1 base, leaving 5 bases not matched to a gene. CDR3 region: CASSGDRGPNTEAFF. CDR3 nucleotides: TGTGCCAGCAGCGGAGACAGGGGTCCGAACACTGAAGCTTTCTTT.

The rearrangement joins TRBV20-1 to TRBJ1-6; D is unresolved. The germline V gene has CDR1 DFQATT and CDR2 SNEGSKA (reference sequence). Trimming removed 6 bases at V and 7 bases at J, with 16 bases between. The CDR3 contains 14 residues. The CDR3 here is CSADPRGINSPLHF. The CDR3 nucleotides read TGCAGTGCCGACCCGCGGGGAATCAATTCACCCCTCCACTTT.

This chain connects TRBV30 to TRBJ1-3; no firm D call. The CDR3 sequence is 13 residues long. V lost 7 bases and J lost 1, with 11 bases in between. From germline, CDR1 is GTSNPN and CDR2 SVGIG (reference sequence). DNA for the CDR3: TGTGCCTTCCACTTACTATCTGGAAACACCATATATTTT. Translating gives CAFHLLSGNTIYF.

CDR3 DNA: TGTGCCAGCAGCTTAGGGAATGGAGGGGGCGAAGGCTACACCTTC. Amino acids: CASSLGNGGGEGYTF. The chain couples TRBV7-2 to TRBJ1-2; 7 nucleotides line up with TRBD1. Germline CDR1 and CDR2: SGHTA and FQGNSA. CDR3 size: 15 residues. Trimming took 1 base from V and 8 from J; bases not matched to a gene: 10.

The chain couples TRBV30 to TRBJ2-1; 14 bases agree with TRBD2. This CDR3 contains 14 residues. Trimming at V came to 3 bases and at J to 9 bases, leaving 4 bases not matched to a gene. The germline CDR1 and CDR2 sequences are GTSNPN and SVGIG (reference sequence). The CDR3 here is CAWSFGLAGGEQFF. In DNA, the CDR3 is TGTGCCTGGAGCTTCGGACTAGCGGGGGGTGAGCAGTTCTTC.

V usage is TRBV6-5 and J usage is TRBJ2-4; the D gene could be TRBD1 or TRBD2 (5 bases each). CDR1 is MNHEY and CDR2 is SVGAGI in the germline V gene. CDR3 length: 13 amino acids. Between the trimmed V and J ends, which lost 11 bases and 0 bases, there was a span of 11 bases. The CDR3 spells CACWGRAKNIQYF. The DNA for the CDR3 is TGTGCCTGCTGGGGGAGAGCCAAAAACATTCAGTACTTC.

The chain joins TRBV3-1 to TRBJ2-7; 9 nucleotides line up with TRBD1. Germline V gene lookup returns CDR1 LGHDT and CDR2 YNNKEL (reference sequence). There are 14 residues in the CDR3. The V segment lost 4 bases and the J segment 5 bases; nucleotides outside the gene matches: 6. The CDR3 DNA reads TGTGCCAGCAGCCGAGGGACAGGGTGGGACGAGCAGTACTTC. This sequence encodes CASSRGTGWDEQYF.

The chain uses TRBV20-1 and TRBJ2-1; 7 nucleotides align to TRBD1. The junction had 5 bases not matched to a gene; V was cut back by 3 bases and J by 3 bases. The length of the CDR3 is 14 residues. Germline assignment: CDR1 DFQATT and CDR2 SNEGSKA (reference sequence). This chain's CDR3 is CSASRGQNYNEQFF. The CDR3 nucleotides are TGCAGTGCTAGTCGGGGACAGAACTACAATGAGCAGTTCTTC.

This clonotype was counted between two and nine times. CDR3 sequence (DNA): TGTGCCTGGAGTGTACTACAGACCTACGAGCAGTACTTC. Translated, it gives CAWSVLQTYEQYF. This chain links TRBV30 with TRBJ2-7; D gene unclear. The germline gives CDR1 GTSNPN, CDR2 SVGIG (reference sequence). Trimming removed 0 bases from V and 2 bases from J, with 8 bases in between. This CDR3 has 13 residues.

The chain uses TRBV9 and TRBJ2-5; D is undetermined. The germline V gene encodes CDR1 SGDLS and CDR2 YYNGEE. Trimming left V 4 bases short and J 6 bases short, with 16 bases between. CDR3 size: 14 residues. The DNA for the CDR3 is TGTGCCAGCAGCTTGAGGACGGGCGCGCAGACCCAGTACTTC. It is translated as CASSLRTGAQTQYF.

The rearrangement uses TRBV30 and TRBJ1-4, with D tentatively TRBD1 (5 bases). The CDR3 is 11 residues long. V was cut by 1 base and J by 11 bases, with 8 bases left in between. Germline CDR1 is GTSNPN and CDR2 is SVGIG (reference sequence). The DNA of the CDR3 is TGTGCCTGGAGTGGGCCAGGGAAACTGTTTTTT. It yields the protein CAWSGPGKLFF. The variable domain in full, completed from reference TRBV30 and TRBJ1-4, reads SQTIHQWPATLVQPVGSPLSLECTVEGTSNPNLYWYRQAAGRGLQLLFYSVGIGQISSEVPQNLSASRPQDRQFILSSKKLLLSDSGFYLCAWSGPGKLFFGSGTQLSVL.

This clonotype was observed a few times. This chain joins TRBV5-8 and TRBJ2-1; 8 bases line up with TRBD1. Germline V gene lookup returns CDR1 SGHTS and CDR2 YDEGEE. V shed 4 bases, J shed 8 bases, and the junction held 5 bases outside the gene matches. The length of the CDR3 is 13 residues. The CDR3 bases are TGTGCCAGCAGCGGACAGGGACTGTATGAGCAGTTCTTC. Encoded protein: CASSGQGLYEQFF. The full variable domain, its missing parts supplied by reference TRBV5-8 and TRBJ2-1, is EAGVTQSPTHLIKTRGQQATLRCSPISGHTSVYWYQQALGLGLQFLLWYDEGEERNRGNFPPRFSGRQFPNYSSELNVNALELEDSALYLCASSGQGLYEQFFGPGTRLTVL.

The V gene is TRBV30, the J gene TRBJ1-5; TRBD1 matches at 7 bases. The CDR3 contains 16 residues. The germline CDR1 and CDR2 sequences are GTSNPN and SVGIG (reference sequence). V gave up 0 bases and J gave up 0 bases; unmatched junction bases: 5. The CDR3 sequence: CAWSVPDRVSNQPQHF. In nucleotides, the CDR3 is TGTGCCTGGAGTGTTCCCGACAGGGTTAGCAATCAGCCCCAGCATTTT.

The chain employs TRBV4-2 and TRBJ2-7; 11 nucleotides agree with TRBD2. The V segment lost 0 bases and the J segment 0 bases; nucleotides outside the gene matches: 7. The CDR3 runs to 18 residues. Looked up from germline, CDR1 is LGHNA and CDR2 is YNFKEQ. DNA of the CDR3: TGTGCCAGCAGCCAAGATATGGGGACTAGCGGATTCTCCTACGAGCAGTACTTC. Translating gives CASSQDMGTSGFSYEQYF.

The chain has TRBV30 and TRBJ2-7; a weak D match, TRBD2 (6 bases). V gave up 4 bases and J gave up 0 bases, with 10 bases separating them. Per germline, CDR1 GTSNPN and CDR2 SVGIG (reference sequence). CDR3 length: 13 residues. The CDR3 coding sequence is TGTGCCTGGAAGTTAGCGGCCTCCTACGAGCAGTACTTC. Translated: CAWKLAASYEQYF. The full variable domain, rest sourced from reference TRBV30 and TRBJ2-7, is SQTIHQWPATLVQPVGSPLSLECTVEGTSNPNLYWYRQAAGRGLQLLFYSVGIGQISSEVPQNLSASRPQDRQFILSSKKLLLSDSGFYLCAWKLAASYEQYFGPGTRLTVT.

The chain has TRBV28 and TRBJ1-6; a weak D match, TRBD1 (6 bases). Germline V gene lookup returns CDR1 MDHEN and CDR2 SYDVKM. This CDR3 is built from 13 residues. The germline V and J ends were trimmed by 8 bases and 8 bases, with 13 bases remaining between them. CDR3 nucleotides: TGTGCCAGCCGGGTGAGGGGGGATTCACCCCTCCACTTT. Translated, it gives CASRVRGDSPLHF.

The rearrangement uses TRBV5-4 and TRBJ1-6; no clear D gene. V was trimmed by 1 base and J by 7 bases, leaving 9 bases between them. The germline gives CDR1 SGHNT, CDR2 YYREEE (reference sequence). CDR3 length: 14 residues. Here the CDR3 DNA reads TGTGCCAGCAGCTTGCCCGGGCGGAATTCACCCCTCCACTTT. Translating gives CASSLPGRNSPLHF. Variable domain in full (rest from reference TRBV5-4 and TRBJ1-6): ETGVTQSPTHLIKTRGQQVTLRCSSQSGHNTVSWYQQALGQGPQFIFQYYREEENGRGNFPPRFSGLQFPNYSSELNVNALELDDSALYLCASSLPGRNSPLHFGNGTRLTVT.

This clonotype is a singleton in its sample. The chain recombines TRBV6-2 or TRBV6-3 with TRBJ2-5; D is perhaps TRBD2 (5 bases). The CDR3 contains 13 residues. Germline V gene data show CDR1 as MNHEY and CDR2 as SVGEGT. The V end was cut by 7 bases, the J end by 2 bases, with 11 bases between. CDR3 sequence: CASKESGQETQYF. The CDR3 nucleotides read TGTGCCAGCAAGGAAAGCGGTCAAGAGACCCAGTACTTC.

The CDR3 region is CASSLQLNTEAFF. The CDR3 nucleotides are TGTGCCAGCAGTTTGCAGCTGAACACTGAAGCTTTCTTT. The V and J genes are TRBV27 and TRBJ1-1; D call uncertain. CDR3 size: 13 residues. Germline loops: CDR1 MNHEY, CDR2 SMNVEV (reference sequence). Trimming shortened V by 3 bases and J by 0 bases, and 5 bases separated the two germline ends.

The gene calls are TRBV15 and TRBJ2-7; D ambiguous. V lost 0 bases to trimming and J lost 7 bases, with 16 bases between them. Germline values: CDR1 LNHNV, CDR2 YYDKDF (reference sequence). The CDR3 runs to 15 residues. The chain's CDR3 is CATSRDRQNYGEQYF. As DNA, the CDR3 is TGTGCCACCAGCAGAGACAGACAAAACTATGGGGAGCAGTACTTC.

This sequence joins TRBV5-1 and TRBJ1-1, with unresolved D. CDR3 size: 13 residues. Trimming cost V 4 bases and J 1 base, with 8 bases left between them. Germline loops: CDR1 SGHRS, CDR2 YFSETQ. CDR3 amino acids: CASSPAGNTEAFF. As DNA, the CDR3 is TGCGCCAGCAGCCCGGCGGGGAACACTGAAGCTTTCTTT.

The chain recombines TRBV6-5 with TRBJ2-2; 8 positions match TRBD1. J gave up 8 bases and V 2 bases, and 10 bases lay outside the gene matches. CDR1 is MNHEY, CDR2 SVGAGI, per germline. The CDR3 spans 16 residues. CDR3 in amino acids: CASSYIRTGFGGELFF. The CDR3 DNA reads as TGTGCCAGCAGTTACATTAGGACAGGGTTCGGAGGGGAGCTGTTTTTT.